The table lists the clone carrying this T cell receptor beta chain with a few counts. In the original workflow: Using reference gene primer amplification, nucleated cell counts were estimated. TCRdb's copy holds only in-frame clones and misses some; the assay was immunoSEQ multiplex PCR. The V and J calls and the clone size are those of that table, but D and trimming were determined from the DNA. The sample contains under 300,000 clones, around 86% of which appear only once. The data originate from a study of blood T cell repertoires in COVID-19. Turning to the study itself: Acute-phase and convalescent COVID-19 samples originated in the United States, Italy and Spain. From T cells, B-cell-depleted T cells, or PBMCs came the material, which was cDNA or gDNA.

In germline, CDR1 is SGHVS, CDR2 FNYEAQ. Trimming at V came to 4 bases and at J to 7 bases, leaving 4 bases not matched to a gene. This CDR3 has 15 amino acids. The chain carries TRBV7-6 and TRBJ2-2; TRBD2 matches 12 bases. The sequencing input was peripheral blood. This receptor was identified in a young man who had recovered from COVID-19. CDR3 in DNA: TGTGCCAGCAGCTCTAGCGGGGGGGCCGTCGGGGAGCTGTTTTTT. Its protein is CASSSSGGAVGELFF.